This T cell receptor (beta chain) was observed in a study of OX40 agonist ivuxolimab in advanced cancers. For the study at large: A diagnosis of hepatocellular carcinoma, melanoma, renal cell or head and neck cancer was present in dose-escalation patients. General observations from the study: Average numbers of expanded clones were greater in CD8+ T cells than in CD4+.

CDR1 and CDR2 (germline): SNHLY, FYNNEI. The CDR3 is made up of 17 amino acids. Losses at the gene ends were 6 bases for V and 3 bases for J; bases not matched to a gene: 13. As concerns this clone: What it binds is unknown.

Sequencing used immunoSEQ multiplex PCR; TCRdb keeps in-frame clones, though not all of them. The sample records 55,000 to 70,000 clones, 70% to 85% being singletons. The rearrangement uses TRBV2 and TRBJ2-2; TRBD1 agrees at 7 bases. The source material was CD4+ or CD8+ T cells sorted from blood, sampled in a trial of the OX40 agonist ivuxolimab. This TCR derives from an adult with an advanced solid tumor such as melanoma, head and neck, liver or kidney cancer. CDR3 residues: CASRLQIRDRHTGELFF. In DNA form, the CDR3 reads TGTGCCAGCAGACTACAGATACGGGACAGACACACCGGGGAGCTGTTTTTT.